The 21 T cell receptor beta chains reported below all come from one sample, sequenced in a study of CD8 T cells in Susac syndrome. A quantity of about 0.5 to 1 ug RNA underwent reverse transcription using random hexamers. Via MiXCR, TCRdb re-called the immunoSEQ multiplex PCR reads, giving one row per CDR3 protein. The sample shows approximately 190,000 distinct CDR3 sequences, 90% to 96% of them seen only once. What was sequenced was CD4+ T cells from PBMCs. These receptor sequences come from a human donor with Susac syndrome.

V usage is TRBV14 and J usage is TRBJ2-3; no definite D call. V shed 4 bases and J shed 10 bases, with 12 bases lying between them. The CDR3 runs to 12 residues. Germline values: CDR1 SGHDN, CDR2 FVKESK. CDR3 sequence (DNA): TGTGCCAGCAGCCCACAGACGAGCCCGCAGTATTTT. Protein sequence: CASSPQTSPQYF.

This chain connects TRBV5-1 to TRBJ1-5, with 10 nucleotides matching TRBD1. The CDR3 runs to 16 residues. With 0 bases clipped from V and 4 bases from J, the junction kept 4 bases outside the gene matches. CDR1 and CDR2 (germline): SGHRS, YFSETQ. CDR3 sequence: CASSLGPGQGNQPQHF. Written as DNA, the CDR3 is TGCGCCAGCAGCTTGGGCCCGGGACAGGGGAATCAGCCCCAGCATTTT.

CDR3 sequence: CAWSVQAGGPYEQYF. The CDR3 coding sequence is TGTGCCTGGAGTGTACAGGCGGGGGGGCCCTACGAGCAGTACTTC. The gene calls are TRBV30 and TRBJ2-7; TRBD2 matches 9 bases. After removal of 0 bases from V and 2 bases from J, the junction contained 5 bases not matched to a gene. The CDR3 has 15 amino acids. The V gene's germline CDR1 is GTSNPN and CDR2 SVGIG (reference sequence).

The chain joins TRBV30 to TRBJ2-5, with 10 bases lining up with TRBD1. The CDR3 loop spans 15 amino acids. Losses at the gene ends were 2 bases for V and 5 bases for J; bases not matched to a gene: 8. Germline assignment: CDR1 GTSNPN and CDR2 SVGIG (reference sequence). CDR3 region: CAWSPRQGAVETQYF. CDR3 DNA: TGTGCCTGGAGTCCTAGACAGGGGGCGGTTGAGACCCAGTACTTC.

The chain is built from TRBV3-1 and TRBJ1-1; D unresolved. CDR1 and CDR2 (germline): LGHDT, YNNKEL (reference sequence). This CDR3 has 13 amino acids. Trimming took 6 bases from V and 2 from J, leaving 10 bases between them. CDR3 residues: CASSTLTNTEAFF. The CDR3 coding sequence is TGTGCCAGCAGTACTTTGACCAACACTGAAGCTTTCTTT. The complete variable domain, with remaining parts taken from reference TRBV3-1 and TRBJ1-1, reads DTAVSQTPKYLVTQMGNDKSIKCEQNLGHDTMYWYKQDSKKFLKIMFSYNNKELIINETVPNRFSPKSPDKAHLNLHINSLELGDSAVYFCASSTLTNTEAFFGQGTRLTVV.

The V call is TRBV6-5, the J call TRBJ1-6; D ambiguous. CDR3 length: 16 residues. The germline gives CDR1 MNHEY, CDR2 SVGAGI. V was shortened by 4 bases and J by 0 bases, with 10 bases between the two germline ends. CDR3 in amino acids: CASSLVPSSYNSPLHF. The CDR3 coding sequence is TGTGCCAGCAGTTTGGTCCCAAGCTCCTATAATTCACCCCTCCACTTT.

This rearrangement joins TRBV2 to TRBJ2-5; a possible D gene is TRBD2 (5 bases). CDR1 is SNHLY, CDR2 FYNNEI, per germline. This CDR3 spans 15 amino acids. Between the trimmed V and J ends, which lost 4 bases and 1 base, there was a span of 13 bases. CDR3 residues: CASSGGSLAQETQYF. In DNA form, the CDR3 reads TGTGCCAGCAGTGGAGGTAGCCTAGCCCAAGAGACCCAGTACTTC.

The V and J genes are TRBV29-1 and TRBJ2-3; D not resolved. Germline lookup yields CDR1 SQVTM and CDR2 ANQGSEA. The CDR3 consists of 11 residues. With 8 bases removed from V and 0 bases from J, the gap between germline ends came to 6 bases. CDR3 amino acids: CSQMSTDTQYF. The CDR3 nucleotides read TGCAGCCAAATGAGCACAGATACGCAGTATTTT.

This sequence joins TRBV27 and TRBJ2-1; D is perhaps TRBD1 (5 bases). There are 14 residues in the CDR3. The V end was cut by 6 bases, the J end by 2 bases, with 11 bases between. In germline, CDR1 is MNHEY, CDR2 SMNVEV (reference sequence). The chain's CDR3 is CASRSTGTYNEQFF. The CDR3 coding sequence is TGTGCCAGCAGAAGTACAGGCACCTACAATGAGCAGTTCTTC.

This rearrangement joins TRBV5-1 to TRBJ1-5, with D possibly matching TRBD1 (6 bases). CDR3 length: 16 amino acids. CDR1 and CDR2 (germline): SGHRS, YFSETQ. V lost 5 bases to trimming and J lost 8 bases, with 23 bases between them. In nucleotides, the CDR3 is TGCGCCAGCAGTCGAGGACAGATTCCTAACGGAGAGCCCCAGCATTTT. Protein product: CASSRGQIPNGEPQHF.

The V gene is TRBV29-1, the J gene TRBJ1-5; D remains ambiguous. This CDR3 is 11 amino acids long. Germline V CDR1 and CDR2: SQVTM, ANQGSEA. Deletions cut 8 bases from V and 7 bases from J, with 12 bases between. The CDR3 bases are TGCAGCCACGATACCGACCAGCCCCAGCATTTT. Translation gives CSHDTDQPQHF.

The V gene is TRBV28, the J gene TRBJ2-3; D perhaps matches TRBD2 (6 bases). The germline V gene encodes CDR1 MDHEN and CDR2 SYDVKM. V was trimmed by 8 bases and J by 0 bases, leaving 27 bases between them. The CDR3 consists of 19 residues. The CDR3 region is CASSSNPREPGSSTDTQYF. In DNA, the CDR3 is TGTGCCAGCTCCTCCAACCCCCGGGAGCCGGGGTCTAGCACAGATACGCAGTATTTT.

The chain is built from TRBV29-1 and TRBJ2-7, with TRBD1 matching over 11 bases. Trimming at V came to 7 bases and at J to 2 bases, leaving 4 bases not matched to a gene. The CDR3 is 13 residues long. The germline gives CDR1 SQVTM, CDR2 ANQGSEA. The CDR3 DNA reads as TGCAGCGCCTCGGGACAGGGGGCCTACGAGCAGTACTTC. This translates into CSASGQGAYEQYF.

The gene calls are TRBV12-3 or TRBV12-4 and TRBJ2-7; TRBD2 matches 8 bases. The ends lost 5 bases at V and 4 bases at J; junction bases unmatched: 10. The CDR3 sequence is 15 residues long. The CDR3 spells CASSPRRGAGYEQYF. DNA for the CDR3: TGTGCCAGCAGTCCCAGGCGGGGGGCCGGGTACGAGCAGTACTTC.

The rearrangement links TRBV27 to TRBJ1-2, with 7 bases aligning to TRBD1. The germline V gene encodes CDR1 MNHEY and CDR2 SMNVEV (reference sequence). The V gene end was trimmed by 1 base and the J gene end by 2 bases; junction bases not matched to a gene: 4. The CDR3 has 15 amino acids. The CDR3 loop reads CASSLWATGNYGYTF. CDR3 in DNA: TGTGCCAGCAGTTTATGGGCGACAGGGAACTATGGCTACACCTTC.

This chain connects TRBV29-1 to TRBJ1-3; D is unclear. V was cut by 4 bases and J by 0 bases, with 7 bases left in between. The CDR3 consists of 13 residues. CDR1 is SQVTM and CDR2 is ANQGSEA in the germline V gene. The CDR3 here is CSVGLSSGNTIYF. As DNA, the CDR3 is TGCAGCGTTGGCCTTAGCTCTGGAAACACCATATATTTT.

The chain carries TRBV29-1 and TRBJ2-1; the match to TRBD2 covers 11 bases. From germline, CDR1 is SQVTM and CDR2 ANQGSEA. The CDR3 totals 15 residues. This chain's CDR3 is CGGRPLAGVYNEQFF. CDR3 bases: TGCGGGGGCCGGCCACTAGCGGGGGTCTACAATGAGCAGTTCTTC.

The gene calls are TRBV27 and TRBJ2-7; no definite D call. This CDR3 is built from 14 residues. The germline gives CDR1 MNHEY, CDR2 SMNVEV (reference sequence). V lost 5 bases, J lost 0 bases, and 11 bases lay in between. DNA of the CDR3: TGTGCCAGCAGTCGGAAGACGGACTCCTACGAGCAGTACTTC. Amino acids: CASSRKTDSYEQYF.

The gene calls are TRBV20-1 and TRBJ2-3; TRBD2 matches at 10 bases. From germline, CDR1 is DFQATT and CDR2 SNEGSKA (reference sequence). This CDR3 has 15 amino acids. As DNA, the CDR3 is TGCAGAGCCGTGAAAGCGGGGGGGAATATAGATACGCAGTATTTT. Translated: CRAVKAGGNIDTQYF.

This clonotype has a single count. The chain employs TRBV28 and TRBJ1-1; D may be TRBD1 (6 bases). Per the germline V gene, CDR1 is MDHEN and CDR2 is SYDVKM. Between the trimmed V and J ends, which lost 7 bases and 5 bases, there was a span of 20 bases. The CDR3 runs to 15 residues. CDR3 amino acids: CASNVLGAAGTEAFF. The CDR3 DNA sequence: TGTGCCAGCAACGTGCTGGGGGCGGCGGGAACTGAAGCTTTCTTT.

The J gene is TRBJ2-2, the V gene TRBV7-2, with unresolved D. CDR3 size: 13 residues. The ends were cut back, 2 bases at V and 6 bases at J, with 7 bases in the middle. Germline V gives CDR1 SGHTA, CDR2 FQGNSA. For the CDR3, the DNA is TGTGCCAGCAGCTTAAGGAGCCCCGGGGAGCTGTTTTTT. It encodes CASSLRSPGELFF.